These T cell receptor beta chains were read from a single sample in a study of blood T cell repertoires in COVID-19. Sequencing was performed with immunoSEQ multiplex PCR; in TCRdb, only in-frame clones are kept and a portion is missing. The profile shows around 100,000 clones, over 80% of them singletons. The source material was peripheral blood. These receptors were obtained from a woman in her fifties or sixties with acute or convalescent COVID-19. Each CDR3 is given with its conserved first and last residue. The D gene is left open where the match is weak. Clone size is not always given. Where it is, it says once, few, many or a class for expanded clones.

J gene: TRBJ1-2; V gene: TRBV11-2; D gene: .; clone size: few; CDR3 protein: CASSLAGDYGYTF; CDR3 DNA: TGTGCCAGCAGCCTAGCTGGAGACTATGGCTACACCTTC
J gene: TRBJ2-5; V gene: TRBV19; D gene: TRBD1; clone size: .; CDR3 protein: CATKDRVGETQYF; CDR3 DNA: TGTGCCACCAAAGACAGGGTAGGAGAGACCCAGTACTTC
J gene: TRBJ1-5; V gene: TRBV24-1; D gene: TRBD1; clone size: .; CDR3 protein: CATSTGGPGQPQHF; CDR3 DNA: TGTGCCACCAGTACAGGGGGACCAGGTCAGCCCCAGCATTTT
J gene: TRBJ1-6; V gene: TRBV5-8; D gene: .; clone size: .; CDR3 protein: CASSTEQGSPLHF; CDR3 DNA: TGTGCCAGCAGCACTGAACAGGGCTCACCCCTCCACTTT
J gene: TRBJ2-5; V gene: TRBV24-1; D gene: .; clone size: .; CDR3 protein: CATGDTAGTLKETQYF; CDR3 DNA: TGTGCCACCGGCGACACCGCCGGGACATTAAAAGAGACCCAGTACTTC
J gene: TRBJ2-1; V gene: TRBV11-2; D gene: .; clone size: .; CDR3 protein: CASSLGRGPYNEQFF; CDR3 DNA: TGTGCCAGCAGCTTAGGCAGGGGCCCTTACAATGAGCAGTTCTTC
J gene: TRBJ1-6; V gene: TRBV19; D gene: .; clone size: .; CDR3 protein: CATTPGATTGSPLHF; CDR3 DNA: TGTGCCACCACACCAGGGGCCACGACGGGTTCACCCCTCCACTTT
J gene: TRBJ1-4; V gene: TRBV12-5; D gene: TRBD1; clone size: few; CDR3 protein: CASGKPQGAELFF; CDR3 DNA: TGTGCTAGTGGCAAACCACAGGGGGCTGAACTGTTTTTT
J gene: TRBJ1-6; V gene: TRBV6-6; D gene: .; clone size: .; CDR3 protein: CASSYGTGKDSPLHF; CDR3 DNA: TGTGCCAGCAGTTACGGAACAGGCAAGGACTCACCCCTCCACTTT
J gene: TRBJ1-1; V gene: TRBV24-1; D gene: .; clone size: .; CDR3 protein: CATDRGWTEAFF; CDR3 DNA: TGTGCCACCGATCGGGGTTGGACTGAAGCTTTCTTT
J gene: TRBJ1-5; V gene: TRBV7-2; D gene: .; clone size: .; CDR3 protein: CASRSGDQPQHF; CDR3 DNA: TGTGCCAGCAGATCAGGGGATCAGCCCCAGCATTTT
J gene: TRBJ2-7; V gene: TRBV11-2; D gene: .; clone size: .; CDR3 protein: CASSSAMRTYEQYF; CDR3 DNA: TGTGCCAGCAGCTCCGCAATGCGAACCTACGAGCAGTACTTC
J gene: TRBJ1-1; V gene: TRBV24-1; D gene: .; clone size: .; CDR3 protein: CATRRGANTEAFF; CDR3 DNA: TGTGCCACCCGACGTGGGGCGAACACTGAAGCTTTCTTT
J gene: TRBJ2-7; V gene: TRBV5-1; D gene: TRBD1; clone size: .; CDR3 protein: CASSLGQGAYEQYF; CDR3 DNA: TGCGCCAGCAGCTTGGGACAGGGGGCCTACGAGCAGTACTTC
J gene: TRBJ1-1; V gene: TRBV29-1; D gene: .; clone size: .; CDR3 protein: CSAPGGNTEAFF; CDR3 DNA: TGCAGCGCCCCGGGGGGTAACACTGAAGCTTTCTTT
J gene: TRBJ1-5; V gene: TRBV12-5; D gene: .; clone size: .; CDR3 protein: CASALNLRVGQPQHF; CDR3 DNA: TGTGCTAGTGCCCTAAATCTCAGGGTTGGTCAGCCCCAGCATTTT
J gene: TRBJ1-5; V gene: TRBV4-1; D gene: .; clone size: .; CDR3 protein: CASSPRTVEPNQPQHF; CDR3 DNA: TGCGCCAGCAGCCCAAGAACAGTGGAACCCAATCAGCCCCAGCATTTT
J gene: TRBJ2-2; V gene: TRBV19; D gene: TRBD2; clone size: .; CDR3 protein: CASRTGLAGQNTGELFF; CDR3 DNA: TGTGCCAGTAGAACGGGACTAGCGGGTCAGAACACCGGGGAGCTGTTTTTT
J gene: TRBJ2-7; V gene: TRBV5-4; D gene: TRBD1; clone size: .; CDR3 protein: CASSIGTGGGEQYF; CDR3 DNA: TGTGCCAGCAGCATAGGGACAGGGGGCGGGGAGCAGTACTTC
J gene: TRBJ2-4; V gene: TRBV11-2; D gene: TRBD2; clone size: .; CDR3 protein: CASSLWTSGDTAKNIQYF; CDR3 DNA: TGTGCCAGCAGCCTTTGGACTAGCGGGGACACGGCCAAAAACATTCAGTACTTC
J gene: TRBJ1-4; V gene: TRBV10-2; D gene: .; clone size: .; CDR3 protein: CASTRTTTNEKLFF; CDR3 DNA: TGCGCCAGCACCAGAACTACAACTAATGAAAAACTGTTTTTT
J gene: TRBJ1-1; V gene: TRBV7-9; D gene: TRBD1; clone size: .; CDR3 protein: CASSSDRDYSEAFF; CDR3 DNA: TGTGCCAGCAGCTCGGACAGGGACTATTCTGAAGCTTTCTTT
J gene: TRBJ2-7; V gene: TRBV5-1; D gene: TRBD1; clone size: .; CDR3 protein: CASSSGTGGYEQYF; CDR3 DNA: TGCGCCAGCAGCTCGGGGACAGGGGGCTACGAGCAGTACTTC
J gene: TRBJ2-1; V gene: TRBV7-2; D gene: TRBD1; clone size: .; CDR3 protein: CASSRGQPHNEQFF; CDR3 DNA: TGTGCCAGCAGCCGGGGACAGCCCCACAATGAGCAGTTCTTC
J gene: TRBJ2-1; V gene: TRBV5-4; D gene: .; clone size: .; CDR3 protein: CASSLGSGYNEQFF; CDR3 DNA: TGTGCCAGCAGCTTAGGGTCAGGGTACAATGAGCAGTTCTTC
J gene: TRBJ1-3; V gene: TRBV5-4; D gene: .; clone size: once; CDR3 protein: CASRPGDGNTIYF; CDR3 DNA: TGTGCCAGCAGACCAGGGGACGGAAACACCATATATTTT
J gene: TRBJ1-1; V gene: TRBV7-3; D gene: .; clone size: .; CDR3 protein: CASSRHRTDEAFF; CDR3 DNA: TGTGCCAGCAGCCGACATAGGACAGATGAAGCTTTCTTT
J gene: TRBJ1-2; V gene: TRBV19; D gene: TRBD1; clone size: .; CDR3 protein: CASSPGQKQFYGYTF; CDR3 DNA: TGTGCCAGTAGTCCGGGACAGAAGCAATTCTATGGCTACACCTTC
J gene: TRBJ1-1; V gene: TRBV2; D gene: .; clone size: .; CDR3 protein: CASSVTPPYGRTEAFF; CDR3 DNA: TGTGCCAGCAGTGTAACTCCCCCCTACGGCAGGACTGAAGCTTTCTTT
J gene: TRBJ1-2; V gene: TRBV27; D gene: TRBD1; clone size: .; CDR3 protein: CASSSGQGALFDYGYTF; CDR3 DNA: TGTGCCAGCAGTTCGGGACAGGGGGCGCTTTTCGACTATGGCTACACCTTC
J gene: TRBJ2-4; V gene: TRBV7-2; D gene: .; clone size: .; CDR3 protein: CASSKLVNVAKNIQYF; CDR3 DNA: TGTGCCAGCAGCAAACTAGTTAACGTAGCCAAAAACATTCAGTACTTC
J gene: TRBJ2-2; V gene: TRBV3-1/TRBV3-2; D gene: TRBD2; clone size: .; CDR3 protein: CASSRVLWGGGAFGTGELFF; CDR3 DNA: TGTGCCAGCAGCCGCGTGCTCTGGGGCGGGGGGGCATTCGGCACCGGGGAGCTGTTTTTT
J gene: TRBJ2-2; V gene: TRBV19; D gene: .; clone size: .; CDR3 protein: CASSIVGSGAGELFF; CDR3 DNA: TGTGCCAGTAGTATAGTTGGGTCGGGGGCCGGGGAGCTGTTTTTT
J gene: TRBJ1-2; V gene: TRBV7-4; D gene: .; clone size: .; CDR3 protein: CASSKGSGTQGYGYTF; CDR3 DNA: TGTGCCAGCAGCAAAGGATCCGGGACTCAGGGCTATGGCTACACCTTC
J gene: TRBJ2-1; V gene: TRBV5-1; D gene: .; clone size: .; CDR3 protein: CASSPTGPLRGEQFF; CDR3 DNA: TGCGCCAGCAGCCCAACAGGTCCCCTGCGGGGTGAGCAGTTCTTC
J gene: TRBJ1-2; V gene: TRBV28; D gene: .; clone size: .; CDR3 protein: CASSFRVHSYGYTF; CDR3 DNA: TGTGCCAGCAGTTTCAGGGTTCACAGCTATGGCTACACCTTC
J gene: TRBJ2-7; V gene: TRBV9; D gene: TRBD2; clone size: .; CDR3 protein: CASSVDTSGTYEQYF; CDR3 DNA: TGTGCCAGCAGCGTAGATACTAGCGGGACCTACGAGCAGTACTTC